This T cell receptor beta chain was captured by sequencing in a study of blood T cell repertoires in COVID-19. Turning to the study itself: There were acute and convalescent COVID-19 samples, and they came from the United States, Italy and Spain. T cells, B-cell-depleted T cells, or PBMCs supplied cDNA or gDNA.

Germline V CDR1 and CDR2: LNHDA, SQIVND (reference sequence). J was trimmed by 1 base and V by 7 bases; bases with no gene match: 0. CDR3 length: 14 amino acids. Per the authors' pipeline: Reference gene primer amplification gave estimated nucleated cell counts. Sequencing was performed with immunoSEQ multiplex PCR; in TCRdb, only in-frame clones are kept and a portion is missing. V and J calls and clone size come straight from that table; D and trimming were deduced from the DNA. The sample shows 260,000 or so clones, nearly 85% of them seen only once. Input material: peripheral blood. The chain combines TRBV19 with TRBJ2-1; 11 positions agree with TRBD2. The sequence derives from a human donor in a cohort sampled during active COVID-19. The CDR3 loop reads CASIAGGSYNEQFF. The DNA of the CDR3 is TGTGCCAGTATAGCGGGAGGGTCCTACAATGAGCAGTTCTTC.